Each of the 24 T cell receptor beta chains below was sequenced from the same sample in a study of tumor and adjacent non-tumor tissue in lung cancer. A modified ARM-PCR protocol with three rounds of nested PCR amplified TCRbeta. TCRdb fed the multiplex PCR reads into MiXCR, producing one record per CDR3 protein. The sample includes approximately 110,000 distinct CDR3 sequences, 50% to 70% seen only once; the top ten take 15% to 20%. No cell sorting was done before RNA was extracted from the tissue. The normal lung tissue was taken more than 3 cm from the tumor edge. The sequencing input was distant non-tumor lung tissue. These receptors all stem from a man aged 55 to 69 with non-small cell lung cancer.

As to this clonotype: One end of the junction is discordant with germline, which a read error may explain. The CDR3: CSVVGHFQDTQYF. DNA of the CDR3: TGCAGCGTTGTCGGGCACTTCCAAGATACCCAGTATTTC. The chain carries TRBV29-1 and TRBJ2-5; unclear D gene. Germline V gene sequence: CDR1 SQVTM, CDR2 ANQGSEA. The CDR3 runs 13 residues.

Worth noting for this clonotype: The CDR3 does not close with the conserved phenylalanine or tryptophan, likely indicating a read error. The CDR3 loop is CASSWEGPANEQFH. In DNA form, the CDR3 reads TGTGCCAGCAGCTGGGAAGGACCAGCGAATGAGCAGTTCCAC. The chain joins TRBV11-3 to TRBJ2-1, with D hard to call. CDR3 size: 14 residues. Germline V gene data show CDR1 as SGHNT and CDR2 as YENEEA. Trimming pared 4 bases from V and 7 bases from J, leaving 14 bases between.

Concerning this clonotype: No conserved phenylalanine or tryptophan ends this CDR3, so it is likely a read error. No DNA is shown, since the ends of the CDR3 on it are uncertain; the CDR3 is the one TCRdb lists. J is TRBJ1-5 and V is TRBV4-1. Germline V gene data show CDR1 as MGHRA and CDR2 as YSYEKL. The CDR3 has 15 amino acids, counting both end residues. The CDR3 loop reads CASSQDQGSNQPKHI.

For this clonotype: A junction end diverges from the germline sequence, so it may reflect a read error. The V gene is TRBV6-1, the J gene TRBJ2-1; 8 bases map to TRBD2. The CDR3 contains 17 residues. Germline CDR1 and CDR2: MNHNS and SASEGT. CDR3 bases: TGTGTCAGCACCGAAGGTACTAGCGGATACCCCGGGAATGAGCAGTTCTTC. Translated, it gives CVSTEGTSGYPGNEQFF.

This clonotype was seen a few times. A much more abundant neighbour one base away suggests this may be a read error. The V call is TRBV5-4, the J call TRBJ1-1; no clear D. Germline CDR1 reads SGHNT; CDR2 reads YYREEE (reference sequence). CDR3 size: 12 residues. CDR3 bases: TGTGCCAGCAACTTGGTAAACACTGAAGCTTTCTTT. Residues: CASNLVNTEAFF.

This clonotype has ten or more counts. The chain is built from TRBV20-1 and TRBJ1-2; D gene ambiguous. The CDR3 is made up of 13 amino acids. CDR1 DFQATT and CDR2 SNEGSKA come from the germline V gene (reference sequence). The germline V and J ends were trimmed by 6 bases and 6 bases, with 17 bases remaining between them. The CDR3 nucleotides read TGCAGTGCGGGTTTGGGAGTGGAGGATGGCTACACCTTC. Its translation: CSAGLGVEDGYTF.

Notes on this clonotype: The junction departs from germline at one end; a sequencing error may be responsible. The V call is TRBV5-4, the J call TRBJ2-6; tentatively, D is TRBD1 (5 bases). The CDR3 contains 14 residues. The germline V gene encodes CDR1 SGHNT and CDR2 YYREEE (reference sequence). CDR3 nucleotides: TGTGCCAGCAGAGGTGGGGTTGGGGCCAACGACCTGACTTTC. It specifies CASRGGVGANDLTF.

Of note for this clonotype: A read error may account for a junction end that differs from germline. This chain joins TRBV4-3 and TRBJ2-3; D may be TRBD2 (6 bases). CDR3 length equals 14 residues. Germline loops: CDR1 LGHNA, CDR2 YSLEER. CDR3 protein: CAGSWEAGSDTRYF. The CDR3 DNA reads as TGCGCCGGCAGCTGGGAAGCGGGCTCAGATACGCGGTATTTT.

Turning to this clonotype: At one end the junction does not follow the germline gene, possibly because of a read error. In DNA form, the CDR3 reads TGCGCCGGCAGTGTAGCAGATACGCAGTCTTTT. Translation: CAGSVADTQSF. The V and J genes are TRBV10-2 and TRBJ2-3; D call uncertain. The CDR3 runs 11 residues. Per the germline V gene, CDR1 is WSHSY and CDR2 is SAAADI.

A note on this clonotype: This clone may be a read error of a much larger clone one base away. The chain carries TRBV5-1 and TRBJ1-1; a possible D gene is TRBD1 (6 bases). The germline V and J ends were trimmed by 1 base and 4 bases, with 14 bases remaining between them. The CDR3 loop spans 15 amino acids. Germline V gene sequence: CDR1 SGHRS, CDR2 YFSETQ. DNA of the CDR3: TGCGCCAGCAGCTTGCTTGGGGGCGAGAGCACTGAAGCTTTCTTT. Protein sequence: CASSLLGGESTEAFF.

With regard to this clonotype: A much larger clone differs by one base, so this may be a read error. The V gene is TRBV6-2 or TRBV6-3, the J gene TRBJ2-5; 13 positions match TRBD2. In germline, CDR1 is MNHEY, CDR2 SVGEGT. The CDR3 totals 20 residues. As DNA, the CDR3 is TGTGTCAGCAGTTACCCGTACCGCGGACTAGCGGGAGTGGAGCAAGAGACCCAGTACTTC. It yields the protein CVSSYPYRGLAGVEQETQYF.

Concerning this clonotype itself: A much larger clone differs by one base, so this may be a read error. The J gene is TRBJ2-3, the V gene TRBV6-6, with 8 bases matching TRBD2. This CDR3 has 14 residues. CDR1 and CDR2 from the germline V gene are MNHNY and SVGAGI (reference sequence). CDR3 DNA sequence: TGTGCCAGCAGACCTAGCGGGCTCACAGATAAGCAGTATTTT. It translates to CASRPSGLTDKQYF.

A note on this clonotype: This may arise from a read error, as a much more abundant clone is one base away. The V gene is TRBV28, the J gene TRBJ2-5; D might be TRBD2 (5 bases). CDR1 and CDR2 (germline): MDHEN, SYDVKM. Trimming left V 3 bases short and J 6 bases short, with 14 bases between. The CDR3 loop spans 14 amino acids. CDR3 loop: CASSLDTSVQTQYF. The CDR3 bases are TGTGCCAGCAGTTTGGATACTAGTGTCCAGACCCAGTACTTC.

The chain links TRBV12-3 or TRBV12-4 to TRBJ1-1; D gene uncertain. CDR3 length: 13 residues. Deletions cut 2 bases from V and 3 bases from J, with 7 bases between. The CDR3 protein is CASSLYQYTEAFF. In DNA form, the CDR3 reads TGTGCCAGCAGTTTATACCAGTACACTGAAGCTTTCTTT.

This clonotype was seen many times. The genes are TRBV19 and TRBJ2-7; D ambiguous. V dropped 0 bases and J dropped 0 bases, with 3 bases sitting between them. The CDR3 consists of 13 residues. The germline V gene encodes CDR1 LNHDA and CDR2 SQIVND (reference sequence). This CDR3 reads CASSIESSYEQYF. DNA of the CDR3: TGTGCCAGTAGTATAGAAAGCTCCTACGAGCAGTACTTC. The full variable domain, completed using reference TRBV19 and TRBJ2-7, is DGGITQSPKYLFRKEGQNVTLSCEQNLNHDAMYWYRQDPGQGLRLIYYSQIVNDFQKGDIAEGYSVSREKKESFPLTVTSAQKNPTAFYLCASSIESSYEQYFGPGTRLTVT.

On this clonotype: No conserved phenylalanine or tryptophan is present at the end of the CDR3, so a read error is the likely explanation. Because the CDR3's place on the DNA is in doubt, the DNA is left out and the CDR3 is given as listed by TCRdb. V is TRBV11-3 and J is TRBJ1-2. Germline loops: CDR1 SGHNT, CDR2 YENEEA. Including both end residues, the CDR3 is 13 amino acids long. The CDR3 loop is CASSLARLDGYSS.

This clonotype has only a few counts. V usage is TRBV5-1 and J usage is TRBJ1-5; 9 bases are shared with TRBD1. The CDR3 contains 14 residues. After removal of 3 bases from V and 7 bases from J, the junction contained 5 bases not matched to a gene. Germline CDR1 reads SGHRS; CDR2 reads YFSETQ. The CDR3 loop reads CASSSGTGIQPQHF. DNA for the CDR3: TGCGCCAGCAGCTCCGGGACAGGGATCCAGCCCCAGCATTTT.

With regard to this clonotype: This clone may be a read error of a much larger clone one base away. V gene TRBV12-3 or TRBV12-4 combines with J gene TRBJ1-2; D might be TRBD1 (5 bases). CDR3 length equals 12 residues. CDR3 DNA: TGTGACAGCAGTTTGCAGGGTGGCGGCTACACCTTC. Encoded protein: CDSSLQGGGYTF.

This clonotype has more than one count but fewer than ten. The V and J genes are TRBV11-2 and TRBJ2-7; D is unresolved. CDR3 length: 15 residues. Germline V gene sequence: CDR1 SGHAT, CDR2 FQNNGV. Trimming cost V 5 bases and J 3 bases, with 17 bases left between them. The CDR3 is CASSLRLVGIYEQYF. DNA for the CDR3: TGTGCCAGCAGCCTCAGATTGGTGGGCATCTACGAGCAGTACTTC.

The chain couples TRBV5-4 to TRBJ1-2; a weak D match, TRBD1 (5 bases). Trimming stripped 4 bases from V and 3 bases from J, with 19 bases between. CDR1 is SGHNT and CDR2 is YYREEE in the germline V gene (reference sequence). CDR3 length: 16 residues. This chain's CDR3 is CASSRNDSGGYYGYTF. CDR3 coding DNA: TGTGCCAGCAGCAGAAATGACAGTGGAGGCTACTATGGCTACACCTTC.

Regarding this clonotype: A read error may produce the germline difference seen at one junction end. The CDR3 sequence is CSARWCGAEQLF. The CDR3, as DNA: TGCAGTGCTAGATGGTGTGGTGCTGAGCAGCTCTTC. The V and J genes are TRBV20-1 and TRBJ2-1; D is uncertain. This CDR3 spans 12 amino acids. In germline, CDR1 is DFQATT, CDR2 SNEGSKA (reference sequence).

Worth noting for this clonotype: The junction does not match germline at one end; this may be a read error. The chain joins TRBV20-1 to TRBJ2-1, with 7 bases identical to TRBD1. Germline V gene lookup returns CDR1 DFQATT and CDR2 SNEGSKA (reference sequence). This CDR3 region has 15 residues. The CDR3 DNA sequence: TGCAGTGCTAGAGATTGGGGCGACAGGGTCAATGAGCGGTTATTC. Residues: CSARDWGDRVNERLF.

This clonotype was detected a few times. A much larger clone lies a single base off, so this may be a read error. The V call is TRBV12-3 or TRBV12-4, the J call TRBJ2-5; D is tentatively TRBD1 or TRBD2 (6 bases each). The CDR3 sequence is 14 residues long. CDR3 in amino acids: CVSSFKGGRETQYF. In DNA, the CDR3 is TGTGTCAGCAGTTTCAAGGGGGGAAGAGAGACCCAGTACTTC.

The CDR3 bases are TGTGCCAGCAGTAAAAGACAGGTCCGGAACACCGGGGAGCTGTTTTTT. Its translation is CASSKRQVRNTGELFF. The chain recombines TRBV6-2 or TRBV6-3 with TRBJ2-2; weak D call: TRBD1 (6 bases). Germline assignment: CDR1 MNHEY and CDR2 SVGEGT. V was clipped by 5 bases and J by 1 base, with 14 bases between them. The CDR3 contains 16 residues.